A selection of T cell receptor beta chains follows, all from one sample in a study of blood T cell repertoires in COVID-19. Measured with immunoSEQ multiplex PCR; TCRdb has only the in-frame clones, and not every one. Counted here are about 230,000 clones, approximately 88% occurring once; the ten biggest clones make up roughly 27%. Sequencing was done on a sample of peripheral blood. These receptors all stem from a man aged 35-49 years with acute or convalescent COVID-19. The CDR3 runs from the conserved cysteine through the conserved F or W. D genes are given only for firm matches. Where a row states a size, it is once, few, many or the class of an expanded clone; other rows omit it.

size: NA; J: TRBJ2-3; V: TRBV23-1; D: TRBD1; CDR3: CASPGTGGSDTQYF; DNA: TGCGCCAGCCCCGGCACAGGGGGGTCAGATACGCAGTATTTT
size: NA; J: TRBJ2-7; V: TRBV7-2; D: TRBD2; CDR3: CASSPRGLAGPHQNEQYF; DNA: TGTGCCAGCAGCCCCCGCGGACTAGCGGGTCCCCATCAGAACGAGCAGTACTTC
size: NA; J: TRBJ2-7; V: TRBV6-5; D: NA; CDR3: CASRDISQQYF; DNA: TGTGCCAGCAGGGACATTTCGCAGCAGTACTTC
size: NA; J: TRBJ2-7; V: TRBV13; D: NA; CDR3: CASSLRAGEQYF; DNA: TGTGCCAGCAGCTTAAGAGCGGGCGAGCAGTACTTC
size: once; J: TRBJ2-1; V: TRBV10-1; D: NA; CDR3: CASSGLRVNEQFF; DNA: TGCGCCAGCAGTGGTCTGCGGGTCAATGAGCAGTTCTTC
size: NA; J: TRBJ1-1; V: TRBV7-9; D: NA; CDR3: CASSLAWQMNTEAFF; DNA: TGTGCCAGCAGCTTAGCTTGGCAAATGAACACTGAAGCTTTCTTT
size: few; J: TRBJ1-4; V: TRBV29-1; D: TRBD1; CDR3: CSVQQGAGEKLFF; DNA: TGCAGCGTACAACAGGGGGCAGGGGAAAAACTGTTTTTT
size: NA; J: TRBJ2-3; V: TRBV6-5; D: NA; CDR3: CASSYRGGRTDTQYF; DNA: TGTGCCAGCAGTTATAGGGGGGGGCGCACAGATACGCAGTATTTT
size: NA; J: TRBJ2-7; V: TRBV6-7; D: NA; CDR3: CASSERGTYEQYF; DNA: TGTGCCAGCAGTGAAAGGGGCACCTACGAGCAGTACTTC
size: NA; J: TRBJ2-2; V: TRBV6-5; D: NA; CDR3: CASTEYNTGELFF; DNA: TGTGCCAGCACCGAGTACAACACCGGGGAGCTGTTTTTT
size: NA; J: TRBJ2-4; V: TRBV7-2; D: TRBD2; CDR3: CASSQLAGGFAKNIQYF; DNA: TGTGCCAGCAGCCAATTAGCGGGAGGGTTTGCCAAAAACATTCAGTACTTC
size: NA; J: TRBJ1-2; V: TRBV15; D: TRBD1; CDR3: CATSRLPGGAYGYTF; DNA: TGTGCCACCAGCAGACTTCCAGGGGGCGCATACGGCTACACCTTC
size: few; J: TRBJ2-7; V: TRBV9; D: NA; CDR3: CASSAVDPLRGSSYEQYF; DNA: TGTGCCAGCAGCGCAGTAGATCCCTTGAGGGGGAGCTCCTACGAGCAGTACTTC
size: NA; J: TRBJ2-5; V: TRBV18; D: NA; CDR3: CASSRAGGEETQYF; DNA: TGTGCCAGCTCCCGAGCGGGCGGCGAGGAGACCCAGTACTTC
size: NA; J: TRBJ2-1; V: TRBV11-2; D: NA; CDR3: CASSLGQYNEQFF; DNA: TGTGCCAGCAGCCTCGGACAGTACAATGAGCAGTTCTTC
size: few; J: TRBJ2-4; V: TRBV4-3; D: NA; CDR3: CASSLRRGNDDIQYF; DNA: TGCGCCAGCAGCCTAAGAAGAGGGAATGATGACATTCAGTACTTC
size: NA; J: TRBJ1-1; V: TRBV21-1; D: NA; CDR3: CARTAYPSTNTEAFF; DNA: TGTGCCAGAACAGCTTACCCGTCCACAAACACTGAAGCTTTCTTT
size: NA; J: TRBJ1-1; V: TRBV7-3; D: NA; CDR3: CASSLWPGAFTEAFF; DNA: TGTGCCAGCAGCTTATGGCCAGGGGCTTTCACTGAAGCTTTCTTT